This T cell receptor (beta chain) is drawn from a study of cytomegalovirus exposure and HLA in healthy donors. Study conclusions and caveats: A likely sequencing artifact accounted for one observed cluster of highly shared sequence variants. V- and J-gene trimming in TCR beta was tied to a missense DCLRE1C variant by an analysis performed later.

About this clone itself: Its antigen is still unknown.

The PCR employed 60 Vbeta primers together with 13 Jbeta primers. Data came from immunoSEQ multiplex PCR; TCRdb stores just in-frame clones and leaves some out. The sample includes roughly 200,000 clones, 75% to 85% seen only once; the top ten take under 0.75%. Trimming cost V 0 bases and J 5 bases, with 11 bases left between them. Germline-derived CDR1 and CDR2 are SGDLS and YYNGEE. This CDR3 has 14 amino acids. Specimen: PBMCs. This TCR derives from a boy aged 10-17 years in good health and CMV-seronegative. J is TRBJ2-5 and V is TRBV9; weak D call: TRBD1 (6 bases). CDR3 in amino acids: CASSVGRQGETQYF. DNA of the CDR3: TGTGCCAGCAGCGTAGGACGGCAGGGGGAGACCCAGTACTTC.